This TCR beta chain emerged from a study of CD8 T cells in ankylosing spondylitis. This clonotype has a count of ten or more. TCR beta libraries were made by quantitative 5'-RACE with molecular barcodes. TCRdb reprocessed the 5' RACE reads via MiXCR and lists one record per CDR3 protein. The table shows around 130,000 distinct CDR3 sequences, with approximately 9.7% occurring only once. The V gene's germline CDR1 is SGHTA and CDR2 FQGNSA. The trim removed 5 bases at V and 5 bases at J, leaving 8 bases unmatched. This CDR3 spans 14 amino acids. The TCR originated in a male donor with ankylosing spondylitis or in good health (not recorded which). The specimen sequenced was blood, either unsorted or a sorted T cell fraction (not recorded which). The rearrangement joins TRBV7-2 to TRBJ1-1, with 7 bases identical to TRBD1. The CDR3 spells CASSQSGGGTEAFF. In DNA form, the CDR3 reads TGTGCCAGCAGCCAATCAGGGGGGGGGACTGAAGCTTTCTTT.